The rows below give T cell receptor beta chains drawn from one sample of a study of OX40 agonist ivuxolimab in advanced cancers. Clones were sequenced by immunoSEQ multiplex PCR, and TCRdb holds only the in-frame ones, with some missing. The sample includes 35,000 to 50,000 clones, about nine tenths seen only once; the top ten take approximately 1%. The source material was CD4+ or CD8+ T cells sorted from blood, sampled in a trial of the OX40 agonist ivuxolimab. The origin of the receptors is an adult with an advanced solid tumor such as melanoma, head and neck, liver or kidney cancer. Both conserved end residues are trimmed from each CDR3. The D gene is left open where the match is weak. The listing skips clone size in some rows; elsewhere it reads once, few, many or a size class.

>TRBJ1-3|13|TRBV25-1|.|.
ASSPREGYGNTIY
>TRBJ1-5|13|TRBV5-1|.|TRBD1
ASSPQGAVGQPQH
>TRBJ2-3|11|TRBV6-4|few|.
ASSDPPSLAQY
>TRBJ1-1|12|TRBV7-3|.|.
ASSLHQGNTEAF
>TRBJ2-2|11|TRBV7-7|.|TRBD1
ASAGTVTGELF
>TRBJ2-2|13|TRBV6-1|.|.
ASSQMAVNTGELF
>TRBJ1-1|13|TRBV7-2|.|.
ASSRWGGRGTEAF
>TRBJ2-5|12|TRBV7-9|.|TRBD1
ASSWGQQKETQY
>TRBJ2-2|11|TRBV5-4|.|TRBD1
ASRDRVAGELF
>TRBJ2-3|9|TRBV25-1|.|.
ASRSLGTQY
>TRBJ2-1|12|TRBV7-3|.|TRBD1
ASSSTGPGNEQF
>TRBJ2-2|11|TRBV18|.|.
ASSPEWTGELF
>TRBJ2-7|14|TRBV4-1|.|TRBD1
ASSQPNRDRSYEQY
>TRBJ2-3|11|TRBV29-1|.|TRBD1
SVAGTGADTQY
>TRBJ2-3|12|TRBV2|.|.
ASRSGTRTDTQY
>TRBJ2-3|13|TRBV5-1|.|.
ASSLQGIGTDTQY
>TRBJ2-7|11|TRBV6-5|.|.
ASRPPGGNEQY
>TRBJ2-6|15|TRBV15|.|.
ATSRGTPYSGANVLT
>TRBJ1-4|13|TRBV30|.|TRBD1
AWSDRTGATEKLF
>TRBJ2-2|15|TRBV5-1|.|TRBD2
ASSIQGLAGSVGELF
>TRBJ2-5|14|TRBV5-1|few|TRBD1
ASNARGQTNQETQY
>TRBJ2-7|13|TRBV5-6|.|.
ASSLALQWRNEQY